Below, 11 T cell receptor beta chains from the same sample are listed, as sequenced in a study of cytomegalovirus exposure and HLA in healthy donors. Repertoires were generated with immunoSEQ multiplex PCR, while TCRdb's copy carries only in-frame clones and drops some. This sample has about 150,000 clones, with approximately 90% found just once. Sequencing input: PBMCs. These receptors came from a young man in good health and CMV-seropositive.

The genes are TRBV29-1 and TRBJ2-7; a possible D gene is TRBD1 (5 bases). The CDR3 is made up of 11 amino acids. Germline assignment: CDR1 SQVTM and CDR2 ANQGSEA. Trimming took 5 bases from V and 3 from J, leaving 8 bases between them. CDR3 sequence (DNA): TGCAGCGTTCATAGGGGCTACGAGCAGTACTTC. This sequence encodes CSVHRGYEQYF.

The V gene is TRBV30, the J gene TRBJ2-2; TRBD1 might be the D (6 bases). The germline V and J ends were trimmed by 2 bases and 5 bases, with 12 bases remaining between them. Germline CDR1 is GTSNPN and CDR2 is SVGIG (reference sequence). CDR3 length: 14 amino acids. Written as DNA, the CDR3 is TGTGCCTGGAGTACAGGGACGGGAACCGGGGAGCTGTTTTTT. It encodes CAWSTGTGTGELFF.

The chain joins TRBV28 to TRBJ2-7; 9 positions match TRBD1. The junction had 9 bases not matched to a gene; V was cut back by 3 bases and J by 0 bases. The CDR3 has 17 residues. The V gene's germline CDR1 is MDHEN and CDR2 SYDVKM. CDR3 coding DNA: TGTGCCAGCAGTTTTAGTCCGGGACAGGGATTCTCCTACGAGCAGTACTTC. Its protein product is CASSFSPGQGFSYEQYF.

The rearrangement joins TRBV6-4 to TRBJ2-2; 7 nucleotides agree with TRBD2. V lost 10 bases, J lost 0 bases, and 5 bases stayed unmatched. The CDR3 contains 14 residues. In germline, CDR1 is MRHNA, CDR2 SNTAGT. The CDR3 reads CATRRGSNTGELFF. CDR3 DNA: TGTGCCACCCGGCGGGGGTCGAACACCGGGGAGCTGTTTTTT.

V is TRBV30 and J is TRBJ1-3, with D possibly matching TRBD1 (6 bases). This CDR3 spans 15 amino acids. V dropped 0 bases and J dropped 3 bases, with 12 bases sitting between them. The germline CDR1 and CDR2 sequences are GTSNPN and SVGIG (reference sequence). The CDR3 DNA reads TGTGCCTGGAGTGTAGCTAGGGGGGGTGGAAACACCATATATTTT. This gives the protein CAWSVARGGGNTIYF.

The V call is TRBV4-1, the J call TRBJ1-2, with D perhaps TRBD1 (6 bases). Trimming shortened V by 2 bases and J by 1 base, and 11 bases separated the two germline ends. This CDR3 is 15 amino acids long. The germline gives CDR1 MGHRA, CDR2 YSYEKL. The CDR3 here is CASSQTQGGNYGYTF. CDR3 sequence (DNA): TGCGCCAGCAGCCAAACTCAAGGGGGTAACTATGGCTACACCTTC.

This clone was picked up one time. In nucleotides, the CDR3 is TGTGCCAGCCGGGGGGCCTTGGCCGGGGAGCTGTTTTTT. It codes for CASRGALAGELFF. The chain is built from TRBV7-2 and TRBJ2-2, with D tentatively TRBD2 (7 bases). The ends were cut back, 8 bases at V and 6 bases at J, with 13 bases in the middle. Germline assignment: CDR1 SGHTA and CDR2 FQGNSA. CDR3 length: 13 amino acids.

The J gene is TRBJ1-2, the V gene TRBV10-3; TRBD1 is a possible D gene (6 bases). Germline V lookup: CDR1 ENHRY, CDR2 SYGVKD. The V end lost 3 bases, the J end lost 0 bases, and 17 bases lay between the germline ends. The CDR3 is 17 residues long. The CDR3 sequence is CAISDPLGQRANYGYTF. Here the CDR3 DNA reads TGTGCCATCAGTGACCCTCTTGGACAGAGAGCTAACTATGGCTACACCTTC.

This clone was found once. This chain links TRBV7-9 with TRBJ1-6; maybe TRBD1 (5 bases). The CDR3 contains 15 residues. The V gene lost 3 bases and the J gene lost 10 bases, with 16 bases spanning the gap. Germline-derived CDR1 and CDR2 are SEHNR and FQNEAQ (reference sequence). The CDR3 spells CASSFDSWRNSPLHF. In DNA form, the CDR3 reads TGTGCCAGCAGCTTCGACAGCTGGAGAAACTCACCCCTCCACTTT.

The chain uses TRBV6-1 and TRBJ1-2, with 9 bases lining up with TRBD1. CDR3 length: 14 residues. J lost 5 bases, V lost 5 bases, and 6 bases had no gene match. CDR1 MNHNS and CDR2 SASEGT come from the germline V gene. CDR3 DNA sequence: TGTGCCAGCAGTTATGACAGGGGGTGGTATGGCTACACCTTC. Residues: CASSYDRGWYGYTF.

The rearrangement uses TRBV6-6 and TRBJ1-2, with a possible D match to TRBD1 (5 bases). V lost 0 bases, J lost 7 bases, and 12 bases lay in between. This CDR3 region has 14 residues. Germline V gene lookup returns CDR1 MNHNY and CDR2 SVGAGI (reference sequence). This CDR3 is CASSYSRIQGGYTF. The CDR3 nucleotides are TGTGCCAGCAGTTACTCCCGTATTCAGGGTGGCTACACCTTC.